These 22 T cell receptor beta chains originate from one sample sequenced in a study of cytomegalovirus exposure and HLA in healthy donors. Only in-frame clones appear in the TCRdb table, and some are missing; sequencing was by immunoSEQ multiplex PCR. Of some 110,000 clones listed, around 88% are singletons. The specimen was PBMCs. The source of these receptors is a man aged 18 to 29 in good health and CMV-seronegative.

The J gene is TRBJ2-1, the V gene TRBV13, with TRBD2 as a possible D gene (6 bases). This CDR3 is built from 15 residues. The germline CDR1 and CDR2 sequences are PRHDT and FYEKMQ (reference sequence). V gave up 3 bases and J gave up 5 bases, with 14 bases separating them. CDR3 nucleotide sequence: TGTGCCAGCAGCTTTAAGGGACTGGCCCACAATGAGCAGTTCTTC. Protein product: CASSFKGLAHNEQFF.

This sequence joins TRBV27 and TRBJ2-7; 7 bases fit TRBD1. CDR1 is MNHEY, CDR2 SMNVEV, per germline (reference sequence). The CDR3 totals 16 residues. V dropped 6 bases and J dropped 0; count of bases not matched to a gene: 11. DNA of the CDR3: TGTGCCAGCAGACATGGACAGGTCGAGAGCTCCTACGAGCAGTACTTC. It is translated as CASRHGQVESSYEQYF.

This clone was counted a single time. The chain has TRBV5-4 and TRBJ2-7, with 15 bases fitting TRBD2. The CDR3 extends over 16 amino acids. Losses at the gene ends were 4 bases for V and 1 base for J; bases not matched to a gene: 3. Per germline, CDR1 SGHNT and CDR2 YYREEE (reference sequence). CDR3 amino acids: CASSNGLAGGSYEQYF. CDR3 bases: TGTGCCAGCAGCAACGGACTAGCGGGGGGGTCCTACGAGCAGTACTTC.

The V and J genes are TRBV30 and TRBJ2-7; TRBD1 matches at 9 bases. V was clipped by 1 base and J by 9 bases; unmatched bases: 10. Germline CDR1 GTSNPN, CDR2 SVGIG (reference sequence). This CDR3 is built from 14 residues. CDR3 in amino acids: CAWSGTGALPGQYF. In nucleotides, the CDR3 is TGTGCCTGGAGTGGGACAGGGGCCCTACCAGGGCAGTACTTC.

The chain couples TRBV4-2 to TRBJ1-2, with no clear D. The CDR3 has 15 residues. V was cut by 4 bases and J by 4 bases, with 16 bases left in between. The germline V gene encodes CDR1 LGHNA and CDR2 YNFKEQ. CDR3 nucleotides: TGTGCCAGCAGCCCGTCGGCGGGTCGGGGCTATGGCTACACCTTC. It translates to CASSPSAGRGYGYTF.

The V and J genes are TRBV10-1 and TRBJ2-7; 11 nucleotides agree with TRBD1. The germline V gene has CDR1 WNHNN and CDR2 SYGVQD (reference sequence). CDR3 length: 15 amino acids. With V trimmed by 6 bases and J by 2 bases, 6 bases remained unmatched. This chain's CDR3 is CASRSDRGPPYEQYF. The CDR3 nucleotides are TGCGCCAGCAGATCGGACAGGGGGCCCCCCTACGAGCAGTACTTC.

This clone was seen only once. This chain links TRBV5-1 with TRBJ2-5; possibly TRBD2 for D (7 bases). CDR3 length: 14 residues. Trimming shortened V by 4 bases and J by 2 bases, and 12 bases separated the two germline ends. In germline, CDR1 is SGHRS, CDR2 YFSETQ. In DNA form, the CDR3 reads TGCGCCAGCAGCCACGCGGGGGCTCAAGAGACCCAGTACTTC. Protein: CASSHAGAQETQYF.

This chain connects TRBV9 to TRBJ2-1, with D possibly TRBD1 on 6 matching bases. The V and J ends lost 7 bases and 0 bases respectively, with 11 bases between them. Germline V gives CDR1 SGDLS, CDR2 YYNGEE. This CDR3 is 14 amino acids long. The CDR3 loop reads CASGQPSSYNEQFF. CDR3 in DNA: TGTGCCAGCGGACAGCCCAGCTCCTACAATGAGCAGTTCTTC.

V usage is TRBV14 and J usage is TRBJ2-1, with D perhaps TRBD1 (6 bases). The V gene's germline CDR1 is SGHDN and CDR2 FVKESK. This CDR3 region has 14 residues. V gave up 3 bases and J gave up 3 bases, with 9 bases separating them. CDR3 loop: CASSQGAVYNEQFF. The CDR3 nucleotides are TGTGCCAGCAGCCAGGGGGCGGTCTACAATGAGCAGTTCTTC.

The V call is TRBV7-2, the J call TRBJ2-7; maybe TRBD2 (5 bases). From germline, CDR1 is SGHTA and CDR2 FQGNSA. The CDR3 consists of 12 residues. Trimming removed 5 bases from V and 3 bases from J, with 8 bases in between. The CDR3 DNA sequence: TGTGCCAGCAGCCACCGGGGCTACGAGCAGTACTTC. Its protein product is CASSHRGYEQYF.

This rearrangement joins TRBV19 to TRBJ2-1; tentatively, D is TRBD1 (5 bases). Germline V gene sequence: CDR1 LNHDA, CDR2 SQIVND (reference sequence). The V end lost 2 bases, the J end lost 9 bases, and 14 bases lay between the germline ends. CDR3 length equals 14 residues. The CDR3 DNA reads TGTGCCAGTAGTATAAGAGTGACAGCCGTTGAGCAGTTCTTC. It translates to CASSIRVTAVEQFF.

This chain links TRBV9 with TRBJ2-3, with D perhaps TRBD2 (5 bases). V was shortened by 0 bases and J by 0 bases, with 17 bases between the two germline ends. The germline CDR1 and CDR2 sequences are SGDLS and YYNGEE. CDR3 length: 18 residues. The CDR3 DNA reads TGTGCCAGCAGCGTAGCTACGTCCAGCGGTACTAGCACAGATACGCAGTATTTT. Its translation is CASSVATSSGTSTDTQYF. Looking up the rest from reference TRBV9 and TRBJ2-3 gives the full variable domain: DSGVTQTPKHLITATGQRVTLRCSPRSGDLSVYWYQQSLDQGLQFLIQYYNGEERAKGNILERFSAQQFPDLHSELNLSSLELGDSALYFCASSVATSSGTSTDTQYFGPGTRLTVL.

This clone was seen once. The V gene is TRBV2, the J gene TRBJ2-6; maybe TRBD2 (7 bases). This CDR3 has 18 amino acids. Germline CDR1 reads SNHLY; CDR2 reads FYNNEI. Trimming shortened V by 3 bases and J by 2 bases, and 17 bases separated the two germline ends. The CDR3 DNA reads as TGTGCCAGCAGTGACCAGGGGTCGGGGGGTGCTGGGGCCAACGTCCTGACTTTC. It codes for CASSDQGSGGAGANVLTF.

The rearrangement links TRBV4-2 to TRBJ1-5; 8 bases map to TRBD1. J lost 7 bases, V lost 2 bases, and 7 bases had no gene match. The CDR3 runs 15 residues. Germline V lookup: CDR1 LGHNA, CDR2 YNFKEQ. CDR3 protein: CASSQLGQGRQPQHF. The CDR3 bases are TGTGCCAGCAGCCAACTTGGACAGGGCAGACAGCCCCAGCATTTT.

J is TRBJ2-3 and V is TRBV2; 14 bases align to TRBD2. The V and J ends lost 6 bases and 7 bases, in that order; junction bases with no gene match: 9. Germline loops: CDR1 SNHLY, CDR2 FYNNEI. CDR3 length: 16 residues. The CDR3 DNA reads TGTGCCAGCAGGGAGACTAGCGGGAGGGCTGGGAATACGCAGTATTTT. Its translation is CASRETSGRAGNTQYF. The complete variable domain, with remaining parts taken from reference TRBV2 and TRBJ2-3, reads EPEVTQTPSHQVTQMGQEVILRCVPISNHLYFYWYRQILGQKVEFLVSFYNNEISEKSEIFDDQFSVERPDGSNFTLKIRSTKLEDSAMYFCASRETSGRAGNTQYFGPGTRLTVL.

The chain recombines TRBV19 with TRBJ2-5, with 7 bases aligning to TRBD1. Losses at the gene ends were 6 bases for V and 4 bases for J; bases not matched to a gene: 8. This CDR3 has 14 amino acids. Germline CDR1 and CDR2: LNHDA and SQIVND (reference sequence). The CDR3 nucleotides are TGTGCCAGTAGACCGACAGGGCCAGGAGAGACCCAGTACTTC. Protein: CASRPTGPGETQYF.

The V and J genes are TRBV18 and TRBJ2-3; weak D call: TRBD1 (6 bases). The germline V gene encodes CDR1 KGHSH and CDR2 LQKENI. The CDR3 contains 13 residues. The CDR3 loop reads CATQGLWADTQYF. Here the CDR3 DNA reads TGTGCTACCCAGGGGCTCTGGGCAGATACGCAGTATTTT.

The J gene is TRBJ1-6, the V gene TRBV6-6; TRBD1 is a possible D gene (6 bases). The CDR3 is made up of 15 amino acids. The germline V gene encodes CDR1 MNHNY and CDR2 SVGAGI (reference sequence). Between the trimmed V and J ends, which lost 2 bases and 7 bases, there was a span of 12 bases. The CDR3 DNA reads TGTGCCAGCAGTTACCTGCGACAGGAGAATTCACCCCTCCACTTT. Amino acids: CASSYLRQENSPLHF.

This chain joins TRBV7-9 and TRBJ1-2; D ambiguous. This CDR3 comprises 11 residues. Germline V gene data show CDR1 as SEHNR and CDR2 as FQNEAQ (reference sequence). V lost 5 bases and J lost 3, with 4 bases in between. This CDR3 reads CASSTDYGYTF. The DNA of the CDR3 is TGTGCCAGCAGCACTGACTATGGCTACACCTTC.

CDR3 DNA: TGTGCCAGCAGTGGCACAGGGATTGGGCGGGATACGCAGTATTTT. Protein sequence: CASSGTGIGRDTQYF. The rearrangement joins TRBV6-4 to TRBJ2-3; tentative D call: TRBD1 (6 bases). From germline, CDR1 is MRHNA and CDR2 SNTAGT. This CDR3 has 15 residues. Trimming removed 4 bases from V and 6 bases from J, with 17 bases in between.

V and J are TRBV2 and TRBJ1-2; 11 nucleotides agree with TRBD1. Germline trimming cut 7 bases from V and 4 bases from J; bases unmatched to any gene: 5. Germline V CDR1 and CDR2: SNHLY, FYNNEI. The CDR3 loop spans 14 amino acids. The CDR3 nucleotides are TGTGCCAGCAATTCGGACAGGGGGCTCTATGGCTACACCTTC. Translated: CASNSDRGLYGYTF.

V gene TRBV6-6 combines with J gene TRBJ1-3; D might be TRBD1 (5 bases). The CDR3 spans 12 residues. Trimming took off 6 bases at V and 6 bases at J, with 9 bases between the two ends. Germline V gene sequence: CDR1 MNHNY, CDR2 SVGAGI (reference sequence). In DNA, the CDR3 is TGTGCCAGCAGCGCGGGGGTAAACACCATATATTTT. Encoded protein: CASSAGVNTIYF.